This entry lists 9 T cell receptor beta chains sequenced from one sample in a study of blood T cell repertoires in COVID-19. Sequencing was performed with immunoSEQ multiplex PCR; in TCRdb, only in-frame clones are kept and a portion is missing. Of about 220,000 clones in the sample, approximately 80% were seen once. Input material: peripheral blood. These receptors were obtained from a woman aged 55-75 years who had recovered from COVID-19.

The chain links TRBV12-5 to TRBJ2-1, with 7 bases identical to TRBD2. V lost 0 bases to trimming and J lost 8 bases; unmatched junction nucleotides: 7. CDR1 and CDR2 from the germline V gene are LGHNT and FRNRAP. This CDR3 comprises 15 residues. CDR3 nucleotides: TGTGCTAGTGGTTTGGTACACGGGGGGAGGGATGAGCAGTTCTTC. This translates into CASGLVHGGRDEQFF.

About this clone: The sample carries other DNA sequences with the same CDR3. The DNA for the CDR3 is TGTGCCAGCAGTTACTCCGCAGGGAACTATGGCTACACCTTC. Protein: CASSYSAGNYGYTF. This chain joins TRBV6-5 and TRBJ1-2, with D perhaps matching TRBD1 (5 bases). This CDR3 contains 14 residues. V shed 0 bases and J shed 2 bases, with 7 bases lying between them. Germline V lookup: CDR1 MNHEY, CDR2 SVGAGI.

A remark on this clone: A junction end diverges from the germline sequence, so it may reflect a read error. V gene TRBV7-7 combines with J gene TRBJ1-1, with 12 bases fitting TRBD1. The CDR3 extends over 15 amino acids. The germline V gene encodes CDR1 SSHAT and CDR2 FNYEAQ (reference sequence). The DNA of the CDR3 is TGTGCTAGCAGCTTCCGGGACAGGGGGCTGGGTGGAGCTTTCTTT. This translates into CASSFRDRGLGGAFF. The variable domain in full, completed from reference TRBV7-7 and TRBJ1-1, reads GAGVSQSPRYKVTKRGQDVTLRCDPISSHATLYWYQQALGQGPEFLTYFNYEAQPDKSGLPSDRFSAERPEGSISTLTIQRTEQRDSAMYRCASSFRDRGLGGAFFGQGTRLTVV.

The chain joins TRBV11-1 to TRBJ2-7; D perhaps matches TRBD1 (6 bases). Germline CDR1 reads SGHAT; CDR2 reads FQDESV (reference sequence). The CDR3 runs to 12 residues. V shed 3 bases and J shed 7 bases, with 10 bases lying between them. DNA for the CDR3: TGTGCCAGCAGCTTGACAGGTTTGGAGCAGTACTTC. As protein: CASSLTGLEQYF.

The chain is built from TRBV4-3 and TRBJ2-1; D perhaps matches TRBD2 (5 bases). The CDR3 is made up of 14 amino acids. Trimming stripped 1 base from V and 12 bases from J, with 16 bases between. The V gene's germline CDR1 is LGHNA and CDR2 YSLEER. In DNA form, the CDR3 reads TGCGCCAGCAGCCAAGTGGTCATCCGGACTCCGCAGTTCTTC. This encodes CASSQVVIRTPQFF.

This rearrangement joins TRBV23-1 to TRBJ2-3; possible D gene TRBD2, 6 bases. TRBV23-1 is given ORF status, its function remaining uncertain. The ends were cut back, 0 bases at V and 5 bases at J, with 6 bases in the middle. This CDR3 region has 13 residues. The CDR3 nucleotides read TGCGCCAGCAGTCAATCCGGGGGAGATACGCAGTATTTT. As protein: CASSQSGGDTQYF.

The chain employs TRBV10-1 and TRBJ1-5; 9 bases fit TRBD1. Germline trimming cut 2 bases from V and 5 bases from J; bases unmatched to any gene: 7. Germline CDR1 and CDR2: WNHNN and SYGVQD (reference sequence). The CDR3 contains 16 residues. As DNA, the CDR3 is TGCGCCAGCAGTGAGGGGGACAGGGATTCTGATCAGCCCCAGCATTTT. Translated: CASSEGDRDSDQPQHF.

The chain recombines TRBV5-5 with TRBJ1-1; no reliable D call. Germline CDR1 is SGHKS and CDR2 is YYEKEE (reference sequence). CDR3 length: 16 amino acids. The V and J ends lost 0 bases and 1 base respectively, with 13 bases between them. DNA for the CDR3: TGTGCCAGCAGCTTGGGGGCCGGGGTCTCGAACACTGAAGCTTTCTTT. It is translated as CASSLGAGVSNTEAFF.

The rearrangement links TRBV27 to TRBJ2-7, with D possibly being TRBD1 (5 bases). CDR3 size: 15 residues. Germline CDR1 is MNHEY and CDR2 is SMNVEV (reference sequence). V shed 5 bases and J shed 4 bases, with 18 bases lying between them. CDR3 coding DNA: TGTGCCAGCAGTCCCTCAGGGTTGAATTGGTACGAGCAGTACTTC. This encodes CASSPSGLNWYEQYF.